This T cell receptor (beta chain) was obtained from a study of T cells after yellow fever vaccination. Overall study findings and caveats: Post-booster repertoires again held most primary-vaccination clones (about 96% CD4, roughly 88% CD8).

For TCR, cDNA came from 5'RACE template switching, which added a universal primer site and UMIs. Each CDR3 protein gets one entry after TCRdb re-called the 5' RACE reads with MiXCR. The sample contains 400,000 or so distinct CDR3 sequences, approximately 18% of which appear only once. Points on this clonotype: What it recognizes is unknown.

In germline, CDR1 is MNHNY, CDR2 SVGAGI (reference sequence). Trimming removed 2 bases at V and 3 bases at J, with 13 bases between. The CDR3 is made up of 15 amino acids. This clonotype was sampled from a man aged 18 to 29 who received the YFV17D yellow fever vaccine. The V call is TRBV6-6, the J call TRBJ1-1, with D maybe TRBD1 (5 bases). The sequences come from PBMCs, collected before the yellow fever booster vaccination. DNA of the CDR3: TGTGCCAGCAGTTACGACCGGCAGGGAGACACTGAAGCTTTCTTT. This sequence encodes CASSYDRQGDTEAFF.